A selection of T cell receptor beta chains follows, all from one sample in a study of T-cell reconstitution after alpha-beta-depleted transplantation in children. MiXCR was run by TCRdb on the PCR reads, yielding one entry per CDR3 protein. The table shows 500,000 or so distinct CDR3 sequences, with roughly 10% occurring only once. The sequencing used PBMCs, mostly from graft donor cells, collected 180 days after TCRalphabeta/CD19-depleted stem cell transplant. The receptor set was obtained from a female patient younger than 10 who had a stem cell transplant for aplastic anemia, so the T cells may come from the graft donor. Each CDR3 is given without its conserved first and last residue. Only part of the rows carry a size: once, few, many, or a class if the clone is expanded.

j_call clone_size v_call cdr3_aa
TRBJ1-2 . TRBV18 ASWRLGYT
TRBJ2-1 few TRBV27 ASSFYVLAGGYNEQF
TRBJ2-7 . TRBV27 ASSRSGSGRIYEQY
TRBJ1-6 . TRBV11-2 ASSLKSGTAINNSPLH
TRBJ1-5 few TRBV28 ASSSQGRGNQPQH
TRBJ1-1 many TRBV12-3/TRBV12-4 ASAWAEAF
TRBJ2-7 few TRBV6-5 ASSSLANYEQY
TRBJ2-3 . TRBV7-7 ASSSDFADTQY
TRBJ2-7 many TRBV2 ASSPRSSEQY
TRBJ2-1 . TRBV7-9 ASSYRGPSSYNEQF
TRBJ1-4 . TRBV7-9 ASQPYTGGREKLF
TRBJ1-1 few TRBV7-2 ASRGQGKANTEAF
TRBJ2-4 few TRBV28 ASSSLSSAGGDIQY
TRBJ2-3 few TRBV4-1 ASSQDINLSQY
TRBJ2-5 . TRBV24-1 ATSDLGQLQETQY